Following are 8 T cell receptor beta chains from one sample sequenced in a study of persistence of HIV-infected CD4 T cells. These receptors are not linked to any known antigen. Stimulation used 7.5 to 10 ug/mL lysate from CMV-infected fibroblasts. CD40L/CD69 double-negative CD45RO-high memory CD4+ T cells were collected. Sequencing used immunoSEQ version 4 in survey mode. Some clones are missing from TCRdb's copy, which holds only in-frame ones; the method was immunoSEQ multiplex PCR. The sample includes roughly 32,000 clones, roughly 80% of them seen just once. Sequenced here: CD4+ T cells sorted from PBMCs after approximately 19-hour stimulation, sampled from a patient who received antiretroviral therapy. The origin of the receptors is an adult man with HIV who was CMV-seropositive.

DNA for the CDR3: TGTGCCAGCAGCGTAGGGCCAGCGGGAGAAGAGACCCAGTACTTC. As protein: CASSVGPAGEETQYF. The chain is built from TRBV9 and TRBJ2-5; 8 bases line up with TRBD2. V lost 0 bases to trimming and J lost 3 bases; unmatched junction nucleotides: 4. CDR1 and CDR2 (germline): SGDLS, YYNGEE. The CDR3 consists of 15 residues.

This chain uses TRBV9 with TRBJ2-7; D is perhaps TRBD1 (7 bases). V lost 4 bases to trimming and J lost 1 base, with 21 bases between them. The CDR3 runs 17 residues. Looked up from germline, CDR1 is SGDLS and CDR2 is YYNGEE. The DNA of the CDR3 is TGTGCCAGCAGCCCGAGGGGGGACAGCGGGTATTCCTACGAGCAGTACTTC. Residues: CASSPRGDSGYSYEQYF.

This chain connects TRBV14 to TRBJ2-3; D gene ambiguous. This CDR3 has 12 residues. The V gene's germline CDR1 is SGHDN and CDR2 FVKESK. Trimming left V 4 bases short and J 9 bases short, with 11 bases between. The CDR3 region is CASSPSQRTQYF. CDR3 in DNA: TGTGCCAGCAGCCCCTCCCAAAGGACGCAGTATTTT.

A word on this clone: The identical CDR3 is also encoded by other nucleotide sequences in the sample. This chain connects TRBV5-4 to TRBJ1-1; 9 bases fit TRBD1. With V trimmed by 3 bases and J by 0 bases, 6 bases remained unmatched. The CDR3 sequence is 16 residues long. Germline CDR1 SGHNT, CDR2 YYREEE (reference sequence). DNA of the CDR3: TGTGCCAGCAGCTCCCCGGGACAGGGACTGAACACTGAAGCTTTCTTT. This encodes CASSSPGQGLNTEAFF. The full variable domain, rest sourced from reference TRBV5-4 and TRBJ1-1, is ETGVTQSPTHLIKTRGQQVTLRCSSQSGHNTVSWYQQALGQGPQFIFQYYREEENGRGNFPPRFSGLQFPNYSSELNVNALELDDSALYLCASSSPGQGLNTEAFFGQGTRLTVV.

The chain employs TRBV6-5 and TRBJ2-2, with 8 positions matching TRBD2. CDR1 and CDR2 (germline): MNHEY, SVGAGI. V lost 7 bases to trimming and J lost 0 bases; unmatched junction nucleotides: 4. The CDR3 contains 15 residues. The CDR3 bases are TGTGCCAGCAATCGAGCGGGGGCGAACACCGGGGAGCTGTTTTTT. Residues: CASNRAGANTGELFF.

The chain carries TRBV7-2 and TRBJ1-2, with 12 bases aligning to TRBD1. CDR1 SGHTA and CDR2 FQGNSA come from the germline V gene. The junction had 12 bases not matched to a gene; V was cut back by 4 bases and J by 9 bases. The CDR3 has 16 amino acids. CDR3 protein: CASSSGTGGDVQSYTF. CDR3 DNA: TGTGCCAGCAGCTCCGGGACAGGGGGCGACGTTCAGAGCTACACCTTC.

This clone was detected only once. The chain recombines TRBV21-1 with TRBJ2-2; the D call of TRBD2 is as the table states it, not checked on the DNA. TRBV21-1 represents a pseudogene. The CDR3 has 17 residues. CDR3 protein: CASSSIAGGIWAGELFF. The CDR3 bases are TGTGCCAGCAGCTCTATAGCGGGGGGTATCTGGGCCGGGGAGCTGTTTTTT.

The chain recombines TRBV9 with TRBJ2-2; TRBD1 matches 8 bases. Germline CDR1 and CDR2: SGDLS and YYNGEE. Trimming at V came to 3 bases and at J to 1 base, leaving 8 bases not matched to a gene. CDR3 length: 17 amino acids. CDR3 DNA: TGTGCCAGCAGCGGGCCCAGGGGGCGCCTGAACACCGGGGAGCTGTTTTTT. Encoded protein: CASSGPRGRLNTGELFF.